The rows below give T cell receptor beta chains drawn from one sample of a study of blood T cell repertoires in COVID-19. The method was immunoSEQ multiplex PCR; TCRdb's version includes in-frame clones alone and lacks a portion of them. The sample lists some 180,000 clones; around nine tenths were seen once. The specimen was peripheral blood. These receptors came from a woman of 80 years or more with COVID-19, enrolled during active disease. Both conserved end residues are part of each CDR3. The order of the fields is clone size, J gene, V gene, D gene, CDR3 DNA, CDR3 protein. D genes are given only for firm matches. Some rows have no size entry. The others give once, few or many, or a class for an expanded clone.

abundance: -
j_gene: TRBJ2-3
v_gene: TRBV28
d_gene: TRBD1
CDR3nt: TGTGCCAGCAGCCTGACGGGACAGGGAAGCACAGATACGCAGTATTTT
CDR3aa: CASSLTGQGSTDTQYF

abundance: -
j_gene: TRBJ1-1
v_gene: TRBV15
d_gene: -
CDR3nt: TGTGCCACCAGTTGGGGGGGTACGGGCGGCACTGAAGCTTTCTTT
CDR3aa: CATSWGGTGGTEAFF

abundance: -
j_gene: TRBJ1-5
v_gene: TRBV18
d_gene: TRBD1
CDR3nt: TGTGCCAGCTCACCAACGACAGGGGTGGATCAGCCCCAGCATTTT
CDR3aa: CASSPTTGVDQPQHF

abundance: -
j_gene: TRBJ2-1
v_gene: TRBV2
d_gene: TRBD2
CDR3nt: TGTGCCAGCTCGCCGAGCGGGAACGGCTACAATGAGCAGTTCTTC
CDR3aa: CASSPSGNGYNEQFF

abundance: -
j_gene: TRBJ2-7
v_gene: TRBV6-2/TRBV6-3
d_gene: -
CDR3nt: TGTGCCAGCAGTTACACGGGTCTTTCCTACGAGCAGTACTTC
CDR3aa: CASSYTGLSYEQYF

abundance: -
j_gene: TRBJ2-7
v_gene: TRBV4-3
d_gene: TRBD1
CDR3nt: TGCGCCAGCAGCCAAGGCGTCGGACAGGGTTCCGAGCAGTACTTC
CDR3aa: CASSQGVGQGSEQYF

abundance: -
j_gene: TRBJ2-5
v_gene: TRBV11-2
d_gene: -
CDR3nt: TGTGCCAGCAGCCCGGGAGAAGAGACCCAGTACTTC
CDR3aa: CASSPGEETQYF

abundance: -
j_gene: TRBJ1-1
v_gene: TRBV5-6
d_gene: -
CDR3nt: TGTGCCAGCAGCTTCGCGGTCACTGAAGCTTTCTTT
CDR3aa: CASSFAVTEAFF

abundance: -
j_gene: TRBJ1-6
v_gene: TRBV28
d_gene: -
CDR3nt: TGTGCCAGCAGTTTTAGGGGGGGTGGGGCTAATTCACCCCTCCACTTT
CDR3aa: CASSFRGGGANSPLHF

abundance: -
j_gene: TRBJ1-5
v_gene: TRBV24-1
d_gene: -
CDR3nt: TGTGCCACCAGTGATCCGTCGGGGGGCAATCAGCCCCAGCATTTT
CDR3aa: CATSDPSGGNQPQHF

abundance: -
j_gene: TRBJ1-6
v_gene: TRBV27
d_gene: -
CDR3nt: TGTGCCAGCAGTCCGATTGACAGTTATTCACCCCTCCACTTT
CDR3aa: CASSPIDSYSPLHF

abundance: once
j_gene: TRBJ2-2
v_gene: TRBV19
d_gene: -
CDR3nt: TGTGCCAGTAGAAGGCAGGGGAACACCGGGGAGCTGTTTTTT
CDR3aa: CASRRQGNTGELFF

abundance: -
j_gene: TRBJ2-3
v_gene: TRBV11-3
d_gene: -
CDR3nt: TGTGCCAGCAGCTTAGGCGGTACAGATACGCAGTATTTT
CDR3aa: CASSLGGTDTQYF

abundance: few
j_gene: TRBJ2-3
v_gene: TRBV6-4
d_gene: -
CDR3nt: TGTGCCAGCAGTGAGGGGACTAGCACAGATACGCAGTATTTT
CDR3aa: CASSEGTSTDTQYF

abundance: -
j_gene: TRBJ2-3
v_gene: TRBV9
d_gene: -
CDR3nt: TGTGCCAGCAGCGAAAGCGCGGGTGCGCAGTATTTT
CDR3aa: CASSESAGAQYF

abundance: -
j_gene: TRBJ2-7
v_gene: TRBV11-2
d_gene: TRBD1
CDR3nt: TGTGCCAGCAGCCAGACAGGGGTCTACGAGCAGTACTTC
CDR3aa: CASSQTGVYEQYF

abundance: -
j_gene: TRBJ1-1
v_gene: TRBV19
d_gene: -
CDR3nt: TGTGCCAGTAGTGTAACAGGGAGTACTGAAGCTTTCTTT
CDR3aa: CASSVTGSTEAFF

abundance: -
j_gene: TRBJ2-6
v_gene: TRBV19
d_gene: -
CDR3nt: TGTGCCAGTGGCGGGCCCTCGCGGGCTGGGGCCAACGTCCTGACTTTC
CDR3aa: CASGGPSRAGANVLTF

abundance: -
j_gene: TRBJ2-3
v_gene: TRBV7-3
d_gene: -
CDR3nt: TGTGCCAGCAGCTCGTACAGGGATTCAACGCAGTATTTT
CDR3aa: CASSSYRDSTQYF

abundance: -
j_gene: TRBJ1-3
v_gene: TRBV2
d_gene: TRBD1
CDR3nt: TGTGCCAGCAGTGTCCAGGGGGCACCTGGAAACACCATATATTTT
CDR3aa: CASSVQGAPGNTIYF

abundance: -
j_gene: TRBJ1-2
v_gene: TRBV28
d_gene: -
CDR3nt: TGTGCCAGCAGATCCGCGCAGGGCAACTATGGCTACACCTTC
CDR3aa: CASRSAQGNYGYTF

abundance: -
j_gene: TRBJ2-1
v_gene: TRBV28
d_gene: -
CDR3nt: TGTGCCAGCAGCCCGCGTGCGGGGATCAATGAGCAGTTCTTC
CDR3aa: CASSPRAGINEQFF

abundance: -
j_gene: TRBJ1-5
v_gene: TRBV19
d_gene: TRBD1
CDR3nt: TGTGCCAGTAGCCCTAGACAGGGGGGTTTCCGTGACAATCAGCCCCAGCATTTT
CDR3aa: CASSPRQGGFRDNQPQHF

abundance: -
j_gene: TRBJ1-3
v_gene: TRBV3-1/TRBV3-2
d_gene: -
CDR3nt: TGTGCCAGCAGCCAGACTGACGGTACTGGAAACACCATATATTTT
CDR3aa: CASSQTDGTGNTIYF

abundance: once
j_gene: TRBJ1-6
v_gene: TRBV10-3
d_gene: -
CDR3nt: TGTGCCATCAGTGACGCGTCGGGGGGATCACCCCTCCACTTT
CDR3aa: CAISDASGGSPLHF

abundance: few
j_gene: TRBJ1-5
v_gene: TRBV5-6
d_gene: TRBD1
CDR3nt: TGTGCCAGCAGCTTGTTTCGGGACAGGGGCTCTAGCAATCAGCCCCAGCATTTT
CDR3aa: CASSLFRDRGSSNQPQHF

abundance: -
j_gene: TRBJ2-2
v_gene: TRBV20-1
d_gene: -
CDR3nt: TGCAGTGCTCTACTTACCGGGGAGCTGTTTTTT
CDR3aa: CSALLTGELFF

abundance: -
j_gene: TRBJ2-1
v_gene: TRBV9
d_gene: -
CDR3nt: TGTGCCAGCAGCGTTGATACGCCCCGCGATGAGCAGTTCTTC
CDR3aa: CASSVDTPRDEQFF

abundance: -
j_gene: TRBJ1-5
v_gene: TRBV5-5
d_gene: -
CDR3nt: TGTGCCAGCAGCCCTACTACCAATCAGCCCCAGCATTTT
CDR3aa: CASSPTTNQPQHF

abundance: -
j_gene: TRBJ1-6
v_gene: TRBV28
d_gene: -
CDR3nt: TGTGCCAGCAGTTTACCCAGAGGGAGCTCCTATAATTCACCCCTCCACTTT
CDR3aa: CASSLPRGSSYNSPLHF

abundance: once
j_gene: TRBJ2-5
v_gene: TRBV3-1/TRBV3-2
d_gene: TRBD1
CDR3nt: TGTGCCAGCAGCCTTGGACAGGGCGTGTACCAAGAGACCCAGTACTTC
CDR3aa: CASSLGQGVYQETQYF

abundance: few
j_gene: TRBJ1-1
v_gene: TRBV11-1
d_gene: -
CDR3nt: TGTGCCAGCAGCTTAGTGAGAAAAACTGAAGCTTTCTTT
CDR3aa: CASSLVRKTEAFF

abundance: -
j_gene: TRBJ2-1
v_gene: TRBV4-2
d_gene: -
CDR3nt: TGTGCCAGCAGCACGGTTGACTTGTACAATGAGCAGTTCTTC
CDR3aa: CASSTVDLYNEQFF

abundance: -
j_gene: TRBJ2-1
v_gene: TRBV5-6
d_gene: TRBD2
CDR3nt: TGTGCCAGCAGCTTGTCCGTGCTAGCGGGAGCCTTCTACAATGAGCAGTTCTTC
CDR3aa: CASSLSVLAGAFYNEQFF

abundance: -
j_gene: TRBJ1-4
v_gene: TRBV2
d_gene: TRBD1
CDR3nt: TGTGCCAGCAGTAAACAGGGGTTCGGGGAAAAACTGTTTTTT
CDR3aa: CASSKQGFGEKLFF

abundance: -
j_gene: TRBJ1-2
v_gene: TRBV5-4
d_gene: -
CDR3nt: TGTGCCAGCAGCTTAGGAGGTCGGTCCGGGCCCCGATCTATCTATGGCTACACCTTC
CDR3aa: CASSLGGRSGPRSIYGYTF

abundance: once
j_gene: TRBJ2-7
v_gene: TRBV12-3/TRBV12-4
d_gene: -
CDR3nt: TGTGCCAGCAGTTTTAGGCCGGGAACCGAGCAGTACTTC
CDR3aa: CASSFRPGTEQYF

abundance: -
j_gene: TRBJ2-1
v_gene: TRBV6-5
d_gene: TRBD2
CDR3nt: TGTGCCAGCAGGGGAACTAGCGGTCCTTCAGATGAGCAGTTCTTC
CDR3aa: CASRGTSGPSDEQFF

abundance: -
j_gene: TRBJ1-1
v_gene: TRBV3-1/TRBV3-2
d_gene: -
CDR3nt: TGTGCCAGCAGCCCAGGGGAGCAGGGCACTGAAGCTTTCTTT
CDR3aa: CASSPGEQGTEAFF

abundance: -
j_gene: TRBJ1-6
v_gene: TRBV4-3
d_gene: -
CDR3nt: TGCGCCAGCAGCGCGGCCAGCTCCTATAATTCACCCCTCCACTTT
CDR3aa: CASSAASSYNSPLHF

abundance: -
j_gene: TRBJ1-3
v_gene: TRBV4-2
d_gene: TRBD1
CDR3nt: TGTGCCAGCAGCCAAGGGGCAGGGACAGCGATCTCTGGAAACACCATATATTTT
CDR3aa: CASSQGAGTAISGNTIYF

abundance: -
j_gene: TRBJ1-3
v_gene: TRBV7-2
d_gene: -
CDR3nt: TGTGCCAGCAGCTTAGCGACAGCCCGCTCTGGAAACACCATATATTTT
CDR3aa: CASSLATARSGNTIYF